The 11 T cell receptor beta chains in this list originate from one sample, sequenced in a study of regulatory T cells in long-lasting Graves disease. Time point of the sample: newly diagnosed GD, antithyroid drugs for less than 3 months. The authors made the TCR library using RNA they extracted from PBMCs. Library construction for TCR beta used iRepertoire HTBI primers and Arm-PCR of CDR3 regions. TCRdb passed the multiplex PCR reads through MiXCR, listing each CDR3 protein once. The repertoire includes approximately 360,000 distinct CDR3 sequences, 10% to 15% of them detected once, and approximately 17% sits in the top ten. The same data also went into a second study, on T cells in Graves' hyperthyroidism and ophthalmopathy.

The sequences come from peripheral blood mononuclear cells (PBMCs), collected at new diagnosis, from a patient treated with antithyroid drugs. Receptors were obtained from a woman aged 18-29 years with Graves disease.

This clonotype was detected many times. V is TRBV27 and J is TRBJ1-2, with D unclear. Germline V gene sequence: CDR1 MNHEY, CDR2 SMNVEV (reference sequence). This CDR3 contains 16 residues. The V end was cut by 5 bases, the J end by 0 bases, with 16 bases between. This chain's CDR3 is CASSPNLNRPNYGYTF. The DNA for the CDR3 is TGTGCCAGCAGTCCGAATCTCAACCGACCTAACTATGGCTACACCTTC.

This clonotype has ten or more counts. V gene TRBV9 combines with J gene TRBJ2-5; the match to TRBD1 covers 9 bases. Trimming took 4 bases from V and 2 from J; bases not matched to a gene: 9. The CDR3 has 16 residues. Germline CDR1 reads SGDLS; CDR2 reads YYNGEE. The CDR3 is CASSPRQGGFQETQYF. CDR3 in DNA: TGTGCCAGCAGCCCACGACAGGGGGGTTTTCAAGAGACCCAGTACTTC.

As to this clonotype: Given a much more abundant clone one base away, this may be a read error. The rearrangement links TRBV7-2 to TRBJ1-4; the D is unclear. V lost 8 bases to trimming and J lost 8 bases, with 12 bases between them. The CDR3 totals 12 residues. Germline V gives CDR1 SGHTA, CDR2 FQGNSA. CDR3 protein: CASSGPGEKLFF. The DNA of the CDR3 is TGTGCCAGCTCGGGCCCGGGAGAAAAACTGTTTTTT.

This clonotype has only a few counts. The chain carries TRBV4-1 and TRBJ1-1; TRBD1 agrees at 7 bases. V shed 1 base and J 5 bases; nucleotides not matched to a gene: 13. The CDR3 runs 17 residues. From germline, CDR1 is MGHRA and CDR2 YSYEKL. The CDR3 sequence is CASSQVGTVDSRTEAFF. The CDR3 DNA sequence: TGCGCCAGCAGCCAAGTCGGGACAGTCGATTCGAGGACTGAAGCTTTCTTT.

This clonotype was counted ten times or more. The chain is built from TRBV6-1 and TRBJ1-1, with 10 bases matching TRBD1. Germline-derived CDR1 and CDR2 are MNHNS and SASEGT. Trimming took 6 bases from V and 1 from J; bases not matched to a gene: 11. This CDR3 region has 17 residues. The CDR3, as DNA: TGTGCCAGCAGCCACCCCGGGACAGGGGAGGGGAACACTGAAGCTTTCTTT. Translated, it gives CASSHPGTGEGNTEAFF.

The chain couples TRBV7-9 to TRBJ1-5; D is undetermined. The CDR3 length is 15 residues. Germline CDR1 reads SEHNR; CDR2 reads FQNEAQ (reference sequence). Trimming removed 5 bases at V and 11 bases at J, with 22 bases between. The CDR3 nucleotides read TGTGCCAGCAGCCACTTCGAGAGGTCCGAGGGTGCCCAGCATTTT. Its protein is CASSHFERSEGAQHF.

This clonotype was recorded at least ten times. This chain uses TRBV18 with TRBJ1-1; D remains unclear. V dropped 3 bases and J dropped 3 bases, with 11 bases sitting between them. The CDR3 consists of 14 residues. Germline V gene lookup returns CDR1 KGHSH and CDR2 LQKENI. The CDR3 bases are TGTGCCAGCTCACCGGCGGCAGCCCACACTGAAGCTTTCTTT. Its protein is CASSPAAAHTEAFF.

This clonotype was observed at least ten times. The chain recombines TRBV3-1 with TRBJ1-1; the D is unclear. V was clipped by 0 bases and J by 0 bases, with 11 bases between them. Germline CDR1 and CDR2: LGHDT and YNNKEL (reference sequence). The CDR3 has 16 residues. In DNA, the CDR3 is TGTGCCAGCAGCCAAGAAGGATCAGAGCTGAACACTGAAGCTTTCTTT. Its translation: CASSQEGSELNTEAFF. The full variable domain, its missing parts supplied by reference TRBV3-1 and TRBJ1-1, is DTAVSQTPKYLVTQMGNDKSIKCEQNLGHDTMYWYKQDSKKFLKIMFSYNNKELIINETVPNRFSPKSPDKAHLNLHINSLELGDSAVYFCASSQEGSELNTEAFFGQGTRLTVV.

This clonotype was counted many times. The chain has TRBV6-1 and TRBJ2-3, with 8 positions matching TRBD2. Germline V lookup: CDR1 MNHNS, CDR2 SASEGT. V lost 10 bases, J lost 0 bases, and 9 bases stayed unmatched. This CDR3 has 15 amino acids. CDR3 nucleotide sequence: TGTGCCACCCGAACTAGCGGTTACAGCACAGATACGCAGTATTTT. This translates into CATRTSGYSTDTQYF.

This clonotype was observed a few times. The chain links TRBV18 to TRBJ1-2, with D hard to call. V shed 2 bases and J shed 3 bases, with 16 bases lying between them. The CDR3 has 16 residues. The germline V gene encodes CDR1 KGHSH and CDR2 LQKENI. CDR3 sequence: CASSPLFGSGDYGYTF. The DNA for the CDR3 is TGTGCCAGCTCACCATTGTTCGGATCTGGAGACTATGGCTACACCTTC.

This clonotype was counted ten times or more. This sequence joins TRBV12-3 or TRBV12-4 and TRBJ2-4, with TRBD2 matching 7 bases. Trimming removed 7 bases from V and 3 bases from J; junction bases left unmatched: 21. This CDR3 contains 19 residues. The CDR3 region is CASTLAGDLLDSGKNIQYF. CDR3 DNA: TGTGCCAGCACTCTTGCGGGGGATCTTTTAGATTCTGGCAAAAACATTCAGTACTTC.